This TCR beta chain was identified in a study of T cell repertoires in cytomegalovirus infection. Comment on this clonotype: Its antigen is still unknown.

MiXCR, run by TCRdb on the reads, gives a single entry per CDR3 protein. The profile shows approximately 1,000,000 distinct CDR3 sequences, approximately 31% of them singletons. In germline, CDR1 is SGHDN, CDR2 FVKESK. This CDR3 has 19 residues. The V gene lost 0 bases and the J gene lost 10 bases, with 28 bases spanning the gap. The chain recombines TRBV14 with TRBJ2-1, with D possibly being TRBD2 (6 bases). This receptor was obtained from a human donor in good health (CMV status not recorded). Some clones in this sample may be carry-over from other donors' samples. The sample here was cultured CD8+ T cells from PBMCs, taken from culture after CMV antigen stimulation. The CDR3 protein is CASSQDALVLQGGRGEQFF. The CDR3 region has the DNA TGTGCCAGCAGCCAAGATGCCCTAGTATTGCAGGGAGGTCGAGGGGAGCAGTTCTTC.